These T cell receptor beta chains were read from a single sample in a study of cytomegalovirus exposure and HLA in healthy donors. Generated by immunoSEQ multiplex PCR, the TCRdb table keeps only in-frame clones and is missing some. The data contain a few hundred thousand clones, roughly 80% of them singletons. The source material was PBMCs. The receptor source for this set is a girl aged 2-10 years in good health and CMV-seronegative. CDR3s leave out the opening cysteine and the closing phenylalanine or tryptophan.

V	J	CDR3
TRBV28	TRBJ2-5	ASSPGLAGGETQY
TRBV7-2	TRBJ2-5	ASSLEVGRRRGETQY
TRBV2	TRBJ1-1	ASNRTENTEAF
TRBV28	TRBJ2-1	ASSFAAGPASNEQF
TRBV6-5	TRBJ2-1	ASSQSGLHNEQF
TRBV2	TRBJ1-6	ASSEEGLAGNSPLH
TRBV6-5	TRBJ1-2	ASIDRKANYGYT
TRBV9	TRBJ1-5	ASSVEVGGQPQH
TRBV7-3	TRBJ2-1	ASSLGLAGGRSYNEQF
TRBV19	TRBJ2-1	ASSMFSGGALGNEQF
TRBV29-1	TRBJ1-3	SVRLAGNTIY
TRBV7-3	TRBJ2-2	ASSPVAAGFTGELF
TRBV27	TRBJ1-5	ASSLSGGNSNQPQH
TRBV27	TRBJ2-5	ASSSGQGAYQETQY
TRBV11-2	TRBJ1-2	ASSPDGQIYYGYT
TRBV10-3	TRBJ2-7	AISDGDRPYEQY